This T cell receptor beta chain was obtained from a study of neurological immune-mediated disorders. TCRdb called the 5' RACE reads again in MiXCR, with one record for every CDR3 protein. This table holds tens of thousands of distinct CDR3 sequences, around 3.8% found once. This clonotype was recorded at least ten times. J gave up 5 bases and V 0 bases, and 3 bases lay outside the gene matches. In germline, CDR1 is SGHRS, CDR2 YFSETQ. This CDR3 contains 15 residues. This rearrangement joins TRBV5-1 to TRBJ1-2; TRBD1 agrees at 11 bases. This TCR derives from a woman aged 50 to 60 with multiple sclerosis. The source material was PBMCs. CDR3 sequence (DNA): TGCGCCAGCAGCTTGGACGGGACAGGGGGATATGGCTACACCTTC. It is translated as CASSLDGTGGYGYTF.